This T cell receptor beta chain is from a study of T cells in Graves' hyperthyroidism and ophthalmopathy. Findings of the study overall: Ophthalmopathy was predicted by the model a median of 6.5 months ahead of onset. Most thyroid clonotypes expanded above 0.001 were also detected in blood.

V shed 4 bases and J shed 7 bases, with 13 bases lying between them. Germline CDR1 reads ENHRY; CDR2 reads SYGVKD. CDR3 length: 13 amino acids. Ten or more counts support this clonotype. Its antigen is unidentified. Uncontrolled infection, other autoimmune disease, pregnancy or lactation disqualified patients from enrolment. Amplification yielded TCR beta CDR3 regions, with RNA transcripts as the source. TCR CDR3 underwent first-round RT-PCR with the HTBI primer set. TCRdb fed the multiplex PCR reads into MiXCR, producing one record per CDR3 protein. Here the sample spans 450,000 to 700,000 distinct CDR3 sequences, about half being singletons.

The sequence was collected from an adult woman with Graves' disease, either hyperthyroidism or ophthalmopathy (not recorded which). The genes are TRBV10-3 and TRBJ1-2, with unresolved D. The specimen sequenced was peripheral blood or thyroid tissue (not recorded which). The DNA for the CDR3 is TGTGCCATCAGTGGGCCCAAGGGAGGTGGCTACACCTTC. Residues: CAISGPKGGGYTF.